This T cell receptor (beta chain) was captured in a study of cytomegalovirus exposure and HLA in healthy donors. Both 60 Vbeta primers and 13 Jbeta primers went into the PCR. Sequencing used immunoSEQ multiplex PCR; TCRdb keeps in-frame clones, though not all of them. This table has around 130,000 clones, roughly four fifths appearing once. The germline CDR1 and CDR2 sequences are SNHLY and FYNNEI. Trimming removed 2 bases at V and 0 bases at J, with 11 bases between. This CDR3 has 17 amino acids. General study points: Accurate prediction of HLA-A and HLA-B alleles (for most subjects) was reportedly achieved from TCR beta sequences. TCR beta V- and J-gene trimming was later associated with a missense DCLRE1C variant. Roughly 170 TCR beta chains were listed as cytomegalovirus-associated.

A remark on this clone: Its target is not known.

Source material: PBMCs. The origin of this receptor is a woman in her thirties or forties in good health and CMV-seropositive. This chain links TRBV2 with TRBJ1-6; perhaps TRBD1 as D (5 bases). Here the CDR3 reads CASSEPGRGSYNSPLHF. The CDR3 DNA sequence: TGTGCCAGCAGTGAACCTGGAAGGGGCTCCTATAATTCACCCCTCCACTTT.